The rows below give T cell receptor beta chains drawn from one sample of a study of T cells after yellow fever vaccination. TCRdb redid the calling of the 5' RACE reads with MiXCR, one entry per CDR3 protein. The sample lists under 200,000 distinct CDR3 sequences; about 7% were seen once. This sample comprised CD4+ T cells sorted from PBMCs, obtained about 5 days after the first yellow fever vaccination. The receptor set was obtained from a man aged 18 to 30 who received the YFV17D yellow fever vaccine. Each CDR3 is given with its conserved first and last residue. The D gene is left open where the match is weak. The size of a clone is reported for some rows only, either as once, few or many, or as a class for expanded clones.

D,size,V,J,CDR3,DNA
-,few,TRBV5-1,TRBJ2-3,CASGGTVSDTQYF,TGCGCCAGCGGGGGGACAGTTTCAGATACGCAGTATTTT
-,few,TRBV7-8,TRBJ2-7,CASSSIPDSYEQYF,TGTGCCAGCAGCTCGATTCCGGATTCCTACGAGCAGTACTTC
-,few,TRBV7-2,TRBJ2-3,CASSPQARRTDTQYF,TGTGCCAGCAGCCCCCAGGCGCGTCGCACAGATACGCAGTATTTT
-,few,TRBV24-1,TRBJ2-1,CATSDQQGGSSYNEQFF,TGTGCCACCAGTGATCAACAAGGTGGGAGCTCCTACAATGAGCAGTTCTTC
-,few,TRBV15,TRBJ1-4,CATSRPPGLNEKLFF,TGTGCCACCAGCAGACCACCGGGGCTCAATGAAAAACTGTTTTTT
-,many,TRBV6-6,TRBJ1-6,CASSYSNNSPLHF,TGTGCCAGCAGTTACTCGAATAATTCACCCCTCCACTTT
TRBD2,many,TRBV19,TRBJ2-5,CASSTRTSGTQYF,TGTGCCAGTAGTACCCGGACTAGCGGGACCCAGTACTTC
-,-,TRBV6-5,TRBJ1-5,CASTPRAGDQPQHF,TGTGCCAGCACCCCGAGGGCAGGAGATCAGCCCCAGCATTTT
-,many,TRBV5-1,TRBJ1-6,CASSLDVSYNSPLHF,TGCGCCAGCAGCTTGGATGTCTCCTATAATTCACCCCTCCACTTT
TRBD2,many,TRBV12-3/TRBV12-4,TRBJ2-5,CASNQNGQGGETQYF,TGTGCCAGCAACCAAAATGGTCAGGGAGGGGAGACCCAGTACTTC
-,few,TRBV30,TRBJ1-2,CAWSVRGVPGYTF,TGTGCCTGGAGTGTGAGGGGGGTTCCTGGCTACACCTTC
TRBD2,few,TRBV20-1,TRBJ2-3,CSAKSGGPRDTQYF,TGCAGTGCTAAGAGCGGGGGGCCCAGAGATACGCAGTATTTT
TRBD2,-,TRBV28,TRBJ2-1,CASQGLLYNEQFF,TGTGCCAGCCAGGGACTACTGTACAATGAGCAGTTCTTC
-,-,TRBV7-2,TRBJ1-5,CASSQPRGGTNQPQHF,TGTGCCAGCAGCCAACCTCGGGGGGGGACCAATCAGCCCCAGCATTTT
-,many,TRBV24-1,TRBJ2-2,CATSDPGSTGELFF,TGTGCCACCAGTGACCCCGGGAGCACCGGGGAGCTGTTTTTT
TRBD2,many,TRBV5-1,TRBJ2-5,CASSLALASGGETQYF,TGCGCCAGCAGCTTGGCCCTGGCTAGCGGGGGAGAGACCCAGTACTTC
-,few,TRBV30,TRBJ2-2,CAWSTGGTNTGELFF,TGTGCCTGGAGTACCGGGGGGACAAACACCGGGGAGCTGTTTTTT
TRBD1,many,TRBV12-3/TRBV12-4,TRBJ1-1,CASSLQGVVAFF,TGTGCCAGCAGTTTACAGGGGGTGGTAGCTTTCTTT
-,many,TRBV6-6,TRBJ2-7,CASSYVSGLEQYF,TGTGCCAGCAGTTACGTTTCGGGCCTCGAGCAGTACTTC
-,few,TRBV28,TRBJ1-5,CASTQEGRLGNQPQHF,TGTGCCAGCACTCAGGAGGGGCGCCTAGGCAATCAGCCCCAGCATTTT
TRBD2,many,TRBV7-6,TRBJ2-5,CASSPGLGETQYF,TGTGCCAGCAGCCCGGGACTAGGGGAGACCCAGTACTTC
TRBD1,many,TRBV29-1,TRBJ2-3,CSVDGRGSDTQYF,TGCAGCGTTGACGGCAGGGGGTCAGATACGCAGTATTTT
-,few,TRBV5-5,TRBJ1-6,CASSPAGGDSPLHF,TGTGCCAGCAGCCCGGCCGGTGGTGATTCACCCCTCCACTTT
-,-,TRBV29-1,TRBJ1-1,CSVVGTGFEAFF,TGCAGCGTTGTTGGCACGGGCTTTGAAGCTTTCTTT
-,-,TRBV5-4,TRBJ1-1,CASSLLGRDLTEAFF,TGTGCCAGCAGCTTATTGGGCAGGGACCTCACTGAAGCTTTCTTT
TRBD1,many,TRBV12-3/TRBV12-4,TRBJ1-5,CASSLADRGGRQPQHF,TGTGCCAGCAGTTTAGCTGACAGGGGAGGACGTCAGCCCCAGCATTTT
-,many,TRBV5-6,TRBJ2-3,CASSWRNTDTQYF,TGTGCCAGCAGCTGGCGGAACACAGATACGCAGTATTTT
-,many,TRBV4-3,TRBJ2-1,CASSQDYGRGNEQFF,TGCGCCAGCAGCCAAGACTACGGTAGGGGCAATGAGCAGTTCTTC